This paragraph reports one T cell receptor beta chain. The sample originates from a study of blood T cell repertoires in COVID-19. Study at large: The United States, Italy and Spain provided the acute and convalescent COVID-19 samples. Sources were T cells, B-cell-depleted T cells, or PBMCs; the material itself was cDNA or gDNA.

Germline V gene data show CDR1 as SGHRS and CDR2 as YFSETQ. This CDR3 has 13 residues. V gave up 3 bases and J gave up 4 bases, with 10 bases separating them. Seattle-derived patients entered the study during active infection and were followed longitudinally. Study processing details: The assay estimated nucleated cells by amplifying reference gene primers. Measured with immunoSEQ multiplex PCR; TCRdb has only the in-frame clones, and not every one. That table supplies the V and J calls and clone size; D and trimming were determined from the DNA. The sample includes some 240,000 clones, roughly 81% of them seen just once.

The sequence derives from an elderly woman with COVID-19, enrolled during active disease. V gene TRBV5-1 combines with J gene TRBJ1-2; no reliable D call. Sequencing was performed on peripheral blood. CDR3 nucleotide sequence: TGCGCCAGCAGCTCCGGAGCCGGCTATGGCTACACCTTC. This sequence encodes CASSSGAGYGYTF.